The T cell receptor beta chain described here comes from a study of beta chain features in type 1 diabetes listed by TCRdb under 2018. Broadly, across the study: Mean age, gender distribution, total cell number and subset yield were not different between patients and healthy donors. Regulatory and stem cell-like memory subsets were isolated from only 8 patients and roughly 8 healthy donors, whereas naive and central memory subsets came from all 28 donors. A total of roughly 100 million sorted cells were examined across all samples, and a strong correlation was observed between cell number per subset and RNA yield. In the study, TCRB repertoires of sorted circulating CD4+ T cell subsets from recently diagnosed type 1 diabetes patients were compared with those of matched healthy donors. What the work shows at the level of the full study, not this receptor alone: Shorter templates might have been favored by PCR, but patient and control samples were amplified and corrected together, so both groups would have been affected equally by any skew. Naive, central memory and regulatory TCRB repertoires appeared more similar among patients than among healthy donors. A moderate but significant shortening of TCRB CDR3 length was observed in type 1 diabetes patients in all four CD4+ subsets. HLA sub-analyses involved small numbers of individuals, so any influence of HLA type on TCRB rearrangement remained unresolved. Because cDNA rather than genomic DNA was sequenced, highly expressing activated cells could have been over-represented, although no difference in activation and CD3 levels was found between groups. At VDJ recombination sites, patients with type 1 diabetes made fewer insertions and deleted more nucleotides, a pattern implying thymic rearrangement abnormalities.

The entire isolated RNA was reverse transcribed using the High Capacity cDNA Reverse Transcription Kit, and thus expressed TCRB transcripts were sequenced. Deep immunoSEQ sequencing was applied to naive, central memory and regulatory T cell samples, giving an average of roughly 3.5 million total reads per sample. Sorted cells were lysed in RLT buffer and RNA was extracted with DNase-treated RNeasy Micro or Mini kits, depending on cell number. To prevent cross-contamination, every cell subset was processed on its own, while patient and healthy donor samples were processed together. The immunoSEQ multiplex PCR was used to amplify TCRB sequences from cDNA, generating 87-bp fragments that spanned the CDR3 region. The amplicons were sequenced using the Illumina HiSeq platform. The paper's processing steps were these. PCR bias was computationally corrected using synthetic template baselines, reads within Hamming distance 2 were collapsed, and singletons that could not be merged were discarded. Reads were aligned against IMGT to assign V, D and J genes, CDR3 length and insertions or deletions at six rearrangement sites. Within each subset, clonotype counts were normalized to sorted cell number, after which true diversity and Gini coefficients were computed with the tcR R package. The overlap coefficient, calculated on TCRB nucleotide sequences, was used to quantify repertoire sharing. Out-of-frame TCRB sequences from naive cells were analyzed as a proxy for the pre-selection repertoire. TCRdb re-hosts the immuneACCESS table, in-frame sequences only. Its copies lack some clones; in the studies checked, an unresolved V gene accounts for under half of them, and the cause for the rest is not known. V, J and clone size derive from that table, while D and trimming were established from the DNA sequence. For this sample there are about 900,000 clones; roughly a sixth appear just once. Clones ranked in the top ten supply 0.023% of the sample.

Each donor gave one peripheral blood draw, about 100 mL on average, collected into heparinised tubes. A BD FACSAria II and a panel including CD45RO, CCR7, CD25, CD127, CD95 and CD27 were used to sort naive, central memory, regulatory and stem cell-like memory CD4+ T cells. A purity above 98% was achieved for all sorted populations. PBMCs were isolated right away by Lymphoprep density gradient centrifugation and were stained directly, without culture. Samples were stained and sorted in pairs, with one healthy donor and one patient per experiment, so that batch effects were minimized. Comments on this clone: This receptor's antigen is unknown. There are no base qualities to consult, and no much larger clone falls within one base.

This clonotype originated in a woman aged 18-30 years in good health. Sequenced input: naive CD4+ T cells from blood. The cell subset or site label for this specimen denotes: true naive CD4+ T cells.

This receptor has the CDR3 CASSQPLAGVTGELFF. The nucleotide sequence reads TGTGCCAGCAGCCAACCTCTAGCGGGAGTAACCGGGGAGCTGTTTTTT. The chain was built from TRBV4-2 and TRBJ2-2; the junction holds 10 bases that match TRBD2. CDR1 LGHNA and CDR2 YNFKEQ were looked up in the germline V gene. The CDR3 spans 16 residues, from the cysteine through the phenylalanine. Only the CDR3 part of the read is kept: 48 bases, read in frame from the first base. Trimming leaves V shorter by 2 bases and J shorter by 5 bases, with the junction holding 5 bases beyond the gene matches.